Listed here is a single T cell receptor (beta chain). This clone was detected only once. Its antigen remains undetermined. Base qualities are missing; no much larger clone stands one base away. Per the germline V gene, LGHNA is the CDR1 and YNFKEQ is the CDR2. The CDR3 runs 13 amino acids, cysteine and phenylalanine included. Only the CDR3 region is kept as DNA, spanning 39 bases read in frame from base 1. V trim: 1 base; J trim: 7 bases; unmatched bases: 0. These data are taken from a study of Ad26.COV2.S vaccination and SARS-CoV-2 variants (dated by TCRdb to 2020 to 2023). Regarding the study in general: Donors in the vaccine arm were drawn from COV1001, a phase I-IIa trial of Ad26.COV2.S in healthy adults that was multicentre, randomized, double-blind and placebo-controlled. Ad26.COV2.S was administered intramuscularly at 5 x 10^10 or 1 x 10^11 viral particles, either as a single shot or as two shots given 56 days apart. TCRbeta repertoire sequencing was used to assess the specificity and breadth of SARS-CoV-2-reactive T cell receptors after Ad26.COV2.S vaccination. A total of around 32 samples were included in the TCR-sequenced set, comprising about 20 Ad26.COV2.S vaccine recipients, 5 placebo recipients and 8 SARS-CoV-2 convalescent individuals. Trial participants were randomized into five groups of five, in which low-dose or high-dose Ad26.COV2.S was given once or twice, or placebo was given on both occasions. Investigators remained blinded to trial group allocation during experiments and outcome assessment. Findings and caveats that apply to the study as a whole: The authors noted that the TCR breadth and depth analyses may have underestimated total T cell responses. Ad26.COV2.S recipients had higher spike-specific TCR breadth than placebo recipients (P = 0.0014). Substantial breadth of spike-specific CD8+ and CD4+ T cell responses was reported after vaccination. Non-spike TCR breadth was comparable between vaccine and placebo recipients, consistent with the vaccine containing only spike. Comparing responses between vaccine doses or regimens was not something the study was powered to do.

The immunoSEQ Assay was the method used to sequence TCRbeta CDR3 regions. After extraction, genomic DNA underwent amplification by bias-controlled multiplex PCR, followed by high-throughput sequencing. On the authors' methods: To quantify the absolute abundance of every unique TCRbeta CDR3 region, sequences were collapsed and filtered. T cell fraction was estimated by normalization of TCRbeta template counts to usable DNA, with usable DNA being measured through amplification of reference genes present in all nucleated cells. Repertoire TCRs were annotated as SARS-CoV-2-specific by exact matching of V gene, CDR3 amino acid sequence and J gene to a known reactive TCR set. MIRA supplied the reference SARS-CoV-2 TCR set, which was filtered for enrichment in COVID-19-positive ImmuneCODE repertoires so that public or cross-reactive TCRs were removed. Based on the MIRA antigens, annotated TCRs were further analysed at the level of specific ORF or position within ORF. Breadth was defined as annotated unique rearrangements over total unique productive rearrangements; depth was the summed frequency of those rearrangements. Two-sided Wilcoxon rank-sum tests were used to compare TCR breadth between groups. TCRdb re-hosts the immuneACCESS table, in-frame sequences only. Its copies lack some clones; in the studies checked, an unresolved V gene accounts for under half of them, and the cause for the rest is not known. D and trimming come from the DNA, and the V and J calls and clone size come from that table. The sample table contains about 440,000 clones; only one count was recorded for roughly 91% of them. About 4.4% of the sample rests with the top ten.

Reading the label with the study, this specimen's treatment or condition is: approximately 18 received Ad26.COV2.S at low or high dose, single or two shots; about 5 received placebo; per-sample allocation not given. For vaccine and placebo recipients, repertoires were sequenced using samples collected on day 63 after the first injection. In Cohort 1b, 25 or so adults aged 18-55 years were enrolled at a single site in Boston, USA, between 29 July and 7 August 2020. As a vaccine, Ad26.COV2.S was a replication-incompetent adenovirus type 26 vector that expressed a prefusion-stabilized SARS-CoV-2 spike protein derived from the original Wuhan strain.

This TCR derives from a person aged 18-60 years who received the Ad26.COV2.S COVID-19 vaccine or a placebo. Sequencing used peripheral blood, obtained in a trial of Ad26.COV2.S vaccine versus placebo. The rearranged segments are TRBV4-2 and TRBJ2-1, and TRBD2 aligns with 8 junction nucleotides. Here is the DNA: TGTGCCAGCAGCCAAGGACTAGCGAATGAGCAGTTCTTC. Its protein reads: CASSQGLANEQFF.